Listed below are T cell receptor beta chains from one sample, sequenced in a study of cytomegalovirus exposure and HLA in healthy donors. Data came from immunoSEQ multiplex PCR; TCRdb stores just in-frame clones and leaves some out. In the table there are about 88,000 clones, 75% to 90% of which are singletons. The sequencing input was PBMCs. The receptors originated from a man younger than 30 in good health and CMV-seronegative. Both conserved end residues are part of each CDR3. A D gene is named only where the DNA matches it firmly. Clone size appears in some rows only: once, few, many, or a class for an expanded clone.

V gene	D gene	clone size	J gene	CDR3 protein	CDR3 DNA
TRBV5-1	TRBD2	NA	TRBJ2-2	CASSLTGVVLAVGELFF	TGCGCCAGCAGCTTGACCGGGGTAGTGCTAGCGGTCGGGGAGCTGTTTTTT
TRBV6-4	NA	NA	TRBJ1-4	CASRQGSTNEKLFF	TGTGCCAGCAGACAGGGATCCACTAATGAAAAACTGTTTTTT
TRBV4-2	NA	once	TRBJ2-7	CASSPRSRASSYEQYF	TGTGCCAGCAGCCCAAGAAGCCGCGCGAGCTCCTACGAGCAGTACTTC
TRBV6-5	TRBD1	NA	TRBJ1-1	CASSYSTGGPEAFF	TGTGCCAGCAGTTACTCGACAGGGGGCCCTGAAGCTTTCTTT
TRBV5-1	NA	NA	TRBJ1-4	CASSLEGRGGEKLFF	TGCGCCAGCAGCTTGGAAGGCCGCGGTGGTGAAAAACTGTTTTTT
TRBV19	TRBD1	few	TRBJ2-7	CASSILGQKVEQYF	TGTGCCAGTAGTATACTGGGACAGAAAGTCGAGCAGTACTTC
TRBV7-2	TRBD1	NA	TRBJ2-7	CASSLGRQGAGEQYF	TGTGCCAGCAGCTTAGGAAGGCAGGGGGCGGGAGAGCAGTACTTC
TRBV15	TRBD2	once	TRBJ2-1	CATTSGLTYNEQFF	TGTGCCACGACTAGCGGTCTTACCTACAATGAGCAGTTCTTC
TRBV4-2	TRBD2	NA	TRBJ2-3	CASSQDGLAGGGGDTQYF	TGTGCCAGCAGCCAAGATGGGCTAGCGGGAGGCGGGGGAGATACGCAGTATTTT
TRBV7-9	NA	NA	TRBJ1-1	CASSFTGTKDTEAFF	TGTGCCAGCAGCTTTACAGGGACGAAGGACACTGAAGCTTTCTTT
TRBV6-5	NA	few	TRBJ1-1	CASSYVRPSAGAEAFF	TGTGCCAGCAGTTACGTTAGGCCCTCGGCAGGGGCGGAAGCTTTCTTT
TRBV18	TRBD1	NA	TRBJ2-7	CASRQGYEQYF	TGTGCCAGCAGACAGGGCTACGAGCAGTACTTC
TRBV28	NA	NA	TRBJ2-7	CASSPPFSREQYF	TGTGCCAGCAGTCCCCCTTTCTCTCGCGAGCAGTACTTC
TRBV6-5	NA	once	TRBJ1-6	CASSYEPNSPLHF	TGTGCCAGCAGTTACGAGCCTAATTCACCCCTCCACTTT
TRBV4-2	TRBD2	NA	TRBJ2-1	CASSQGSGRARNEQFF	TGTGCCAGCAGCCAAGGAAGCGGGAGGGCCAGAAATGAGCAGTTCTTC
TRBV19	NA	NA	TRBJ1-5	CASHTFRGGNQPQHF	TGTGCCAGCCACACCTTCCGGGGGGGCAATCAGCCCCAGCATTTT
TRBV4-1	TRBD2	NA	TRBJ2-1	CASSQGALAGVWGNEQFF	TGCGCCAGCAGCCAGGGGGCCCTAGCGGGAGTGTGGGGCAATGAGCAGTTCTTC
TRBV28	NA	NA	TRBJ1-4	CASSLMGRGGGKLFF	TGTGCCAGCAGTTTAATGGGTAGGGGGGGCGGAAAACTGTTTTTT
TRBV28	NA	NA	TRBJ2-2	CASSLLGVYTGELFF	TGTGCCAGCAGCCTCCTCGGGGTGTACACCGGGGAGCTGTTTTTT
TRBV19	NA	NA	TRBJ1-4	CASRDRTANHEKLFF	TGTGCCAGTAGAGACAGGACGGCGAATCATGAAAAACTGTTTTTT
TRBV6-1	NA	NA	TRBJ2-3	CASKGSTDTQYF	TGTGCCAGCAAGGGGAGCACAGATACGCAGTATTTT
TRBV5-1	NA	NA	TRBJ2-1	CASSLLGGSYNEQFF	TGCGCCAGCAGCCTACTAGGGGGCTCCTACAATGAGCAGTTCTTC
TRBV4-3	NA	NA	TRBJ1-2	CASSQDVLGSRGYTF	TGCGCCAGCAGCCAAGATGTGCTCGGGTCGCGGGGCTACACCTTC
TRBV11-2	TRBD2	NA	TRBJ2-7	CASSWTSGKDEQYF	TGTGCCAGCAGCTGGACTAGCGGGAAGGACGAGCAGTACTTC
TRBV11-2	NA	few	TRBJ1-1	CASTPRAAGRNTEAFF	TGTGCCAGCACCCCGAGGGCCGCAGGCCGGAACACTGAAGCTTTCTTT
TRBV11-2	NA	NA	TRBJ2-2	CASSSWSRGDTGELFF	TGTGCCAGCAGCTCTTGGTCCAGGGGCGACACCGGGGAGCTGTTTTTT
TRBV15	TRBD2	NA	TRBJ2-3	CATSRVAGGGTDTQYF	TGTGCCACCAGCAGAGTGGCCGGGGGGGGTACAGATACGCAGTATTTT
TRBV7-9	NA	NA	TRBJ2-1	CASSLRQGSYNEQFF	TGTGCCAGCAGCTTGCGGCAGGGGTCCTACAATGAGCAGTTCTTC
TRBV18	NA	NA	TRBJ1-1	CASSPPSRMRNTEAFF	TGTGCCAGCTCACCACCGAGCAGGATGAGAAACACTGAAGCTTTCTTT
TRBV11-3	NA	once	TRBJ2-1	CASSSNRGGGGYNEQFF	TGTGCCAGCAGCTCCAACCGAGGGGGGGGTGGTTACAATGAGCAGTTCTTC
TRBV7-2	TRBD2	NA	TRBJ2-7	CASSPGTSSFYEQYF	TGTGCCAGCAGCCCGGGGACTAGCAGCTTTTACGAGCAGTACTTC
TRBV18	NA	NA	TRBJ1-1	CASSRGQGEAFF	TGTGCCAGCTCAAGGGGCCAGGGTGAAGCTTTCTTT
TRBV6-5	NA	NA	TRBJ1-2	CASSEARGYGYTF	TGTGCCAGCAGTGAAGCAAGGGGCTATGGCTACACCTTC
TRBV5-6	TRBD1	NA	TRBJ1-1	CASNQSPGTGGRGAFF	TGTGCCAGCAACCAATCTCCCGGGACAGGGGGCAGGGGAGCTTTCTTT
TRBV21-1	NA	NA	TRBJ2-7	CASSKGLGTRWYEQYF	TGTGCCAGCAGCAAAGGGCTAGGGACAAGGTGGTACGAGCAGTACTTC
TRBV7-9	NA	NA	TRBJ1-3	CASSLTQGSDTIYF	TGTGCCAGCAGCTTAACCCAGGGTTCCGACACCATATATTTT
TRBV5-4	TRBD2	NA	TRBJ2-1	CASSWGLAGAYNEQFF	TGTGCCAGCAGCTGGGGACTAGCGGGGGCTTACAATGAGCAGTTCTTC
TRBV7-8	NA	NA	TRBJ1-2	CASSPTRGYGYTF	TGTGCCAGCAGCCCGACACGGGGGTATGGCTACACCTTC
TRBV11-2	TRBD2	NA	TRBJ2-1	CASSSLAGRYNEQFF	TGTGCCAGCAGCTCACTAGCGGGGAGATACAATGAGCAGTTCTTC
TRBV15	NA	NA	TRBJ2-5	CATSRDFRETQYF	TGTGCCACCAGCAGAGATTTTCGAGAGACCCAGTACTTC
TRBV15	TRBD1	NA	TRBJ2-1	CATSRDRTGLEFF	TGTGCCACCAGCAGAGATAGGACAGGATTGGAGTTCTTC
TRBV19	TRBD1	NA	TRBJ2-5	CASSIGQGGTETQYF	TGTGCCAGTAGTATCGGACAGGGGGGAACGGAGACCCAGTACTTC
TRBV15	NA	NA	TRBJ2-3	CATSRDRQGLTDTQYF	TGTGCCACCAGCAGAGATCGCCAGGGACTCACAGATACGCAGTATTTT
TRBV4-2	NA	NA	TRBJ2-7	CASSQDMTEVAQYF	TGTGCCAGCAGCCAAGATATGACGGAGGTGGCGCAGTACTTC
TRBV28	NA	NA	TRBJ2-6	CASRIGHFSGANVLTF	TGTGCCAGCCGTATAGGACATTTCTCTGGGGCCAACGTCCTGACTTTC
TRBV27	TRBD2	NA	TRBJ2-2	CASKISGRGGELFF	TGTGCCAGCAAAATTAGCGGGAGGGGCGGGGAGCTGTTTTTT
TRBV19	TRBD1	NA	TRBJ1-5	CASSKDRGANQPQHF	TGTGCCAGTAGTAAGGACAGGGGCGCCAATCAGCCCCAGCATTTT
TRBV6-4	TRBD1	NA	TRBJ2-2	CASSGGQGTGELFF	TGTGCCAGCAGTGGTGGACAGGGCACCGGGGAGCTGTTTTTT